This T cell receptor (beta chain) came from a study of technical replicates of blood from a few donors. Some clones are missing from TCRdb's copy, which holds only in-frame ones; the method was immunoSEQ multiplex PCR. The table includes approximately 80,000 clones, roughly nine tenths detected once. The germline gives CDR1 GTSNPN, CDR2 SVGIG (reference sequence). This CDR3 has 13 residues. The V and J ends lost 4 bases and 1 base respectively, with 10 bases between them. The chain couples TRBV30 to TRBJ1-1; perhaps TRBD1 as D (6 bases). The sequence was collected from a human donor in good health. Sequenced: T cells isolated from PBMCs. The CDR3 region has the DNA TGTGCCTGGACTACGGGACAGAACACTGAAGCTTTCTTT. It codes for CAWTTGQNTEAFF.